This TCR beta chain was sequenced during a study of shared clonotypes between healthy human individuals. Amplification in unsorted PBMC replicate PCRs started from about 320 ng DNA, which equals roughly 27,000 T cell genomes. Ten immunoSEQ deep assay plates were used to sequence the DNA of unsorted PBMCs. In the authors' workflow: As immunoSEQ supplied junction-only sequences (without quality scores), filtering differed. The data were produced by immunoSEQ multiplex PCR, yet TCRdb's version contains in-frame clones alone and is incomplete. That table is the source of V, J and clone size, and D and trimming were worked out from the DNA. The profile shows about 480,000 clones, around 74% of them singletons. The length of the CDR3 is 15 residues. After removal of 1 base from V and 5 bases from J, the junction contained 4 bases not matched to a gene. Germline V gives CDR1 LNHDA, CDR2 SQIVND (reference sequence).

Every contributor of samples was a Caucasian grown-up residing in Nashville, Tennessee. The sequence was collected from a woman in her thirties or forties in good health. Some clones in this sample may be carry-over from other donors' samples. The V gene is TRBV19, the J gene TRBJ2-2; 7 positions agree with TRBD1. Sequencing used PBMCs. The CDR3 sequence: CASSIAGTVTGELFF. In nucleotides, the CDR3 is TGTGCCAGTAGTATAGCCGGGACAGTGACCGGGGAGCTGTTTTTT.